The 25 T cell receptor beta chains below were found in one sample sequenced in a study of a mutant IDH1 vaccine in newly diagnosed glioma. TCRdb's copy holds only in-frame clones and misses some; the assay was immunoSEQ multiplex PCR. The sample lists about 56,000 clones; around 75% were seen once. Time point noted: week 47, end of study. Each dose delivered 300 ug of mutant IDH1 20-mer peptide subcutaneously with imiquimod. No antigen has been assigned to these receptors. The material sequenced was PBMCs, taken from a glioma patient whose treatment included an IDH1 peptide vaccine. All receptors come from a man aged 50 to 59 with glioma.

V usage is TRBV7-2 and J usage is TRBJ2-1; no reliable D call. Germline V lookup: CDR1 SGHTA, CDR2 FQGNSA. The CDR3 covers 15 residues. Trimming took 5 bases from V and 0 from J, leaving 11 bases between them. CDR3 sequence: CASSPLTGSYNEQFF. The CDR3 DNA is TGTGCCAGCAGCCCCTTGACGGGCTCCTACAATGAGCAGTTCTTC.

The J gene is TRBJ2-7, the V gene TRBV30; 8 bases fit TRBD1. After removal of 4 bases from V and 4 bases from J, the junction contained 6 bases not matched to a gene. This CDR3 is 13 amino acids long. Per the germline V gene, CDR1 is GTSNPN and CDR2 is SVGIG (reference sequence). Here the CDR3 reads CAWTGGAGYEQYF. CDR3 DNA sequence: TGTGCCTGGACAGGGGGCGCTGGGTACGAGCAGTACTTC.

V is TRBV5-6 and J is TRBJ2-5, with a tentative D call TRBD2 (7 bases). The CDR3 loop spans 15 amino acids. Germline V lookup: CDR1 SGHDT, CDR2 YYEEEE. The V end was cut by 6 bases, the J end by 5 bases, with 20 bases between. The CDR3 DNA follows: TGTGCCAGCACCAACTGGGGGGGGGCTATGGAGACCCAGTACTTC. This sequence encodes CASTNWGGAMETQYF.

The rearrangement links TRBV10-3 to TRBJ1-1, with 10 positions matching TRBD1. J gave up 1 base and V 7 bases, and 6 bases lay outside the gene matches. The V gene's germline CDR1 is ENHRY and CDR2 SYGVKD. There are 15 residues in the CDR3. In DNA form, the CDR3 reads TGTGCCATCAAGGGACAGGGGAAGGGGAACACTGAAGCTTTCTTT. Amino acid sequence: CAIKGQGKGNTEAFF.

The genes are TRBV9 and TRBJ2-1; 10 nucleotides agree with TRBD2. Trimming took 6 bases from V and 5 from J; bases not matched to a gene: 8. The CDR3 sequence is 15 residues long. In germline, CDR1 is SGDLS, CDR2 YYNGEE. CDR3 nucleotide sequence: TGTGCCAGCACCCTTGGACTAGCGGAACACAATGAGCAGTTCTTC. Protein sequence: CASTLGLAEHNEQFF.

The chain employs TRBV27 and TRBJ1-1; no clear D gene. With 8 bases removed from V and 0 bases from J, the gap between germline ends came to 10 bases. The CDR3 spans 13 residues. Per the germline V gene, CDR1 is MNHEY and CDR2 is SMNVEV (reference sequence). The CDR3 nucleotides read TGTGCCAGCGGCCCAACACTGAACACTGAAGCTTTCTTT. It specifies CASGPTLNTEAFF.

This clone qualifies as medium-sized. The V call is TRBV6-6, the J call TRBJ1-4; D remains ambiguous. The length of the CDR3 is 13 residues. From germline, CDR1 is MNHNY and CDR2 SVGAGI (reference sequence). V was trimmed by 8 bases and J by 8 bases, leaving 15 bases between them. CDR3 DNA: TGTGCCAGCGGCTGGTTGTGGAGAGAAAAACTGTTTTTT. This translates into CASGWLWREKLFF.

V usage is TRBV7-2 and J usage is TRBJ2-1; D perhaps matches TRBD2 (5 bases). Per germline, CDR1 SGHTA and CDR2 FQGNSA. With 8 bases removed from V and 2 bases from J, the gap between germline ends came to 16 bases. The CDR3 extends over 15 amino acids. The CDR3 loop is CASGKTSIAYNEQFF. As DNA, the CDR3 is TGTGCCAGCGGAAAAACTAGTATCGCCTACAATGAGCAGTTCTTC.

This clone was counted only a few times. CDR3 DNA sequence: TGTGCCTGGAGTTGGTCAGGCCGCAACACTGAAGCTTTCTTT. As protein: CAWSWSGRNTEAFF. The rearrangement uses TRBV30 and TRBJ1-1; no clear D. V was trimmed by 2 bases and J by 2 bases, leaving 12 bases between them. Germline CDR1 and CDR2: GTSNPN and SVGIG (reference sequence). The length of the CDR3 is 14 residues. Complete variable domain (other parts from reference TRBV30 and TRBJ1-1): SQTIHQWPATLVQPVGSPLSLECTVEGTSNPNLYWYRQAAGRGLQLLFYSVGIGQISSEVPQNLSASRPQDRQFILSSKKLLLSDSGFYLCAWSWSGRNTEAFFGQGTRLTVV.

This clone was seen once. The V call is TRBV7-2, the J call TRBJ2-7; possibly TRBD1 for D (5 bases). The CDR3 loop spans 13 amino acids. Trimming pared 5 bases from V and 3 bases from J, leaving 11 bases between. Germline values: CDR1 SGHTA, CDR2 FQGNSA. The DNA of the CDR3 is TGTGCCAGCAGCACCCGACAGAACTACGAGCAGTACTTC. Encoded protein: CASSTRQNYEQYF. Full variable domain (rest looked up from reference TRBV7-2 and TRBJ2-7): GAGVSQSPSNKVTEKGKDVELRCDPISGHTALYWYRQSLGQGLEFLIYFQGNSAPDKSGLPSDRFSAERTGGSVSTLTIQRTQQEDSAVYLCASSTRQNYEQYFGPGTRLTVT.

The CDR3 loop reads CASSSTGSEKLFF. The CDR3 DNA reads as TGCGCCAGCAGCTCCACAGGATCTGAAAAACTGTTTTTT. The chain carries TRBV5-1 and TRBJ1-4, with a weak D call TRBD1 (5 bases). Trimming stripped 3 bases from V and 7 bases from J, with 10 bases between. Germline V gene lookup returns CDR1 SGHRS and CDR2 YFSETQ. CDR3 size: 13 residues.

This chain uses TRBV5-6 with TRBJ1-5; 9 nucleotides align to TRBD1. The CDR3 is made up of 14 amino acids. The germline V gene has CDR1 SGHDT and CDR2 YYEEEE. With V trimmed by 4 bases and J by 6 bases, 5 bases remained unmatched. CDR3 sequence reads: CASSAGTGLQPQHF. The CDR3 DNA is TGTGCCAGCAGCGCGGGGACAGGGCTTCAGCCCCAGCATTTT. Filled out from reference TRBV5-6 and TRBJ1-5, the complete variable domain reads DAGVTQSPTHLIKTRGQQVTLRCSPKSGHDTVSWYQQALGQGPQFIFQYYEEEERQRGNFPDRFSGHQFPNYSSELNVNALLLGDSALYLCASSAGTGLQPQHFGDGTRLSIL.

The chain recombines TRBV9 with TRBJ2-1; 11 bases match TRBD1. V lost 0 bases, J lost 8 bases, and 7 bases stayed unmatched. Germline V lookup: CDR1 SGDLS, CDR2 YYNGEE. This CDR3 has 16 amino acids. The CDR3 reads CASSVGLGTGGDEQFF. The CDR3 bases are TGTGCCAGCAGCGTAGGCCTCGGGACAGGGGGAGATGAGCAGTTCTTC.

Only a few counts were recorded for this clone. J is TRBJ1-6 and V is TRBV7-2; D not resolved. The CDR3 totals 13 residues. The germline CDR1 and CDR2 sequences are SGHTA and FQGNSA. Trimming left V 7 bases short and J 7 bases short, with 11 bases between. The CDR3 loop reads CASTQVMNSPLHF. CDR3 bases: TGTGCCAGCACTCAGGTGATGAATTCACCCCTCCACTTT.

This clone has only one observation. The chain joins TRBV5-1 to TRBJ1-2; possible D gene TRBD1, 5 bases. Trimming took off 7 bases at V and 5 bases at J, with 24 bases between the two ends. Germline V gene data show CDR1 as SGHRS and CDR2 as YFSETQ. The CDR3 consists of 16 residues. CDR3 sequence: CASRPPFGEEGYGYTF. CDR3 nucleotide sequence: TGCGCCAGCCGTCCCCCTTTCGGGGAGGAGGGGTATGGCTACACCTTC. The full variable domain, in which reference TRBV5-1 and TRBJ1-2 provide the parts outside the CDR3, is KAGVTQTPRYLIKTRGQQVTLSCSPISGHRSVSWYQQTPGQGLQFLFEYFSETQRNKGNFPGRFSGRQFSNSRSEMNVSTLELGDSALYLCASRPPFGEEGYGYTFGSGTRLTVV.

The gene calls are TRBV7-9 and TRBJ1-5; D perhaps matches TRBD1 (5 bases). This CDR3 region has 14 residues. Trimming removed 1 base at V and 6 bases at J, with 10 bases between. Germline CDR1 and CDR2: SEHNR and FQNEAQ (reference sequence). The CDR3 coding sequence is TGTGCCAGCAGCTTAGGGCAGGGCAGTCAGCCCCAGCATTTT. It translates to CASSLGQGSQPQHF. Full variable domain (rest looked up from reference TRBV7-9 and TRBJ1-5): DTGVSQNPRHKITKRGQNVTFRCDPISEHNRLYWYRQTLGQGPEFLTYFQNEAQLEKSRLLSDRFSAERPKGSFSTLEIQRTEQGDSAMYLCASSLGQGSQPQHFGDGTRLSIL.

V and J are TRBV5-6 and TRBJ1-1; possible D gene TRBD1, 5 bases. Germline CDR1 reads SGHDT; CDR2 reads YYEEEE. The CDR3 extends over 13 amino acids. V lost 4 bases to trimming and J lost 4 bases, with 11 bases between them. DNA for the CDR3: TGTGCCAGCAGCCCGGGGACGGGCACTGAAGCTTTCTTT. Protein product: CASSPGTGTEAFF.

J is TRBJ2-2 and V is TRBV5-1; the D gene is possibly TRBD1 (5 bases). The CDR3 loop spans 15 amino acids. Germline V CDR1 and CDR2: SGHRS, YFSETQ. The germline V and J ends were trimmed by 5 bases and 3 bases, with 14 bases remaining between them. CDR3: CASRDPNRYTGELFF. CDR3 in DNA: TGCGCCAGCAGGGACCCTAACAGGTACACCGGGGAGCTGTTTTTT.

V gene TRBV4-3 combines with J gene TRBJ2-7; 7 bases map to TRBD1. CDR1 LGHNA and CDR2 YSLEER come from the germline V gene. The V and J ends lost 4 bases and 1 base, in that order; junction bases with no gene match: 4. The CDR3 contains 14 residues. In nucleotides, the CDR3 is TGCGCCAGCAGCCGAGGACAGGTGTCCTACGAGCAGTACTTC. It is translated as CASSRGQVSYEQYF.

This rearrangement joins TRBV5-1 to TRBJ2-1, with 9 bases matching TRBD1. This CDR3 comprises 16 residues. Germline CDR1 is SGHRS and CDR2 is YFSETQ. Trimming removed 2 bases from V and 4 bases from J; junction bases left unmatched: 7. The CDR3 DNA is TGCGCCAGCAGCTTCTCCGCCGGGACAGGGTACAATGAGCAGTTCTTC. Translation gives CASSFSAGTGYNEQFF.

The V and J genes are TRBV9 and TRBJ2-3; D is undetermined. Trimming stripped 2 bases from V and 7 bases from J, with 5 bases between. The CDR3 is made up of 11 amino acids. In germline, CDR1 is SGDLS, CDR2 YYNGEE. CDR3 residues: CASSVSNTQYF. In nucleotides, the CDR3 is TGTGCCAGCAGCGTTTCAAATACGCAGTATTTT.

The chain carries TRBV5-1 and TRBJ2-1; no clear D. This CDR3 has 16 residues. V dropped 0 bases and J dropped 3 bases, with 13 bases sitting between them. CDR1 is SGHRS and CDR2 is YFSETQ in the germline V gene. DNA for the CDR3: TGCGCCAGCAGCTTGGGCCTCGCCAGGAACTACAATGAGCAGTTCTTC. This encodes CASSLGLARNYNEQFF.

With respect to this clone: Additional DNA sequences in this sample encode the identical CDR3. The rearrangement joins TRBV7-2 to TRBJ2-5; 9 bases align to TRBD1. V dropped 4 bases and J dropped 4; count of bases not matched to a gene: 1. This CDR3 is 13 amino acids long. Germline CDR1 is SGHTA and CDR2 is FQGNSA. CDR3 nucleotides: TGTGCCAGCAGCTCGGACAGGGGAGAGACCCAGTACTTC. Encoded protein: CASSSDRGETQYF. Based on the CDR3 plus reference TRBV7-2 and TRBJ2-5, the full variable domain is GAGVSQSPSNKVTEKGKDVELRCDPISGHTALYWYRQSLGQGLEFLIYFQGNSAPDKSGLPSDRFSAERTGGSVSTLTIQRTQQEDSAVYLCASSSDRGETQYFGPGTRLLVL.

The chain uses TRBV19 and TRBJ2-7; a possible D gene is TRBD1 (6 bases). CDR1 LNHDA and CDR2 SQIVND come from the germline V gene (reference sequence). The V and J ends lost 8 bases and 2 bases respectively, with 19 bases between them. This CDR3 is 15 amino acids long. CDR3 DNA: TGTGCCAGTTCGTCACCGGGACAAAGAACCTACGAGCAGTACTTC. Its translation: CASSSPGQRTYEQYF.

The CDR3 loop reads CASSPGTGSTEAFF. The CDR3 DNA is TGCGCCAGCAGCCCCGGGACAGGTTCCACTGAAGCTTTCTTT. The chain employs TRBV10-1 and TRBJ1-1, with 8 bases lining up with TRBD1. V lost 6 bases to trimming and J lost 4 bases; unmatched junction nucleotides: 7. The CDR3 is 14 residues long. Germline lookup yields CDR1 WNHNN and CDR2 SYGVQD (reference sequence).